This TCR beta chain was sequenced for a study of kidney transplant recipient with SARS-CoV-2 infection. TCRdb ran MiXCR on the reads and lists one entry per CDR3 protein. The table has about 250,000 distinct CDR3 sequences, 29% seen once. This clonotype has at least ten counts. Trimming took off 2 bases at V and 6 bases at J, with 11 bases between the two ends. CDR1 is GTSNPN and CDR2 is SVGIG in the germline V gene (reference sequence). The CDR3 extends over 13 amino acids. This TCR came from a male patient in his thirties who had COVID-19 and was a kidney transplant recipient. The graft donor may have contributed some T cells. This chain uses TRBV30 with TRBJ1-5; D possibly corresponds to TRBD1 (6 bases). Sequences were derived from a blood sample, sampled at baseline and around day 120 from a kidney transplant recipient. CDR3 loop: CAWSPTGIQPQHF. In nucleotides, the CDR3 is TGTGCCTGGAGTCCCACAGGGATTCAGCCCCAGCATTTT.